Listed below are T cell receptor beta chains from one sample, sequenced in a study of beta chain features in type 1 diabetes. The repertoire was sequenced with immunoSEQ multiplex PCR; TCRdb's copy has only in-frame clones and lacks some. The sample includes a few hundred thousand clones, more than 9% of them seen just once. The sequenced material came from naive CD4+ T cells from blood. The source of these receptors is a woman aged 18-29 years in good health. Each CDR3 is given with its conserved first and last residue. The order of the fields is D gene, clone size, J gene, V gene, CDR3 protein, CDR3 DNA. The D gene is left open where the match is weak. Only part of the rows carry a size: once, few, many, or a class if the clone is expanded.

TRBD1	.	TRBJ2-1	TRBV11-2	CASSLNRGDYNEQFF	TGTGCCAGCAGCTTAAACAGGGGCGATTACAATGAGCAGTTCTTC
.	few	TRBJ1-1	TRBV5-1	CASSLVSRGTEAFF	TGCGCCAGCAGCTTGGTAAGCCGTGGCACTGAAGCTTTCTTT
TRBD2	.	TRBJ2-5	TRBV5-4	CASSGRAETQYF	TGTGCCAGCAGCGGGAGGGCAGAGACCCAGTACTTC
TRBD2	few	TRBJ2-1	TRBV2	CASSSRTSGVNEQFF	TGTGCCAGCAGTTCACGGACTAGCGGGGTGAATGAGCAGTTCTTC
.	.	TRBJ2-5	TRBV30	CAWSGGLLYQETQYF	TGTGCCTGGAGTGGGGGACTTTTGTACCAAGAGACCCAGTACTTC
.	.	TRBJ2-1	TRBV6-1	CASSEALNEQFF	TGTGCCAGCAGTGAAGCTTTAAATGAGCAGTTCTTC
.	few	TRBJ1-5	TRBV6-1	CASSEGWTGQPQHF	TGTGCCAGCAGTGAGGGCTGGACTGGACAGCCCCAGCATTTT
TRBD1	.	TRBJ2-1	TRBV27	CASSLRGQGYNEQFF	TGTGCCAGCAGTTTACGGGGACAGGGCTACAATGAGCAGTTCTTC
.	few	TRBJ2-1	TRBV19	CASADPGTRVRNEQFF	TGTGCCAGCGCTGACCCAGGGACACGGGTACGCAATGAGCAGTTCTTC
TRBD2	few	TRBJ2-1	TRBV27	CASSTQGLAGDGEQFF	TGTGCCAGCAGTACCCAAGGACTAGCGGGGGATGGCGAGCAGTTCTTC
.	few	TRBJ1-1	TRBV7-9	CASSLEGPPLAAFF	TGTGCCAGCAGCTTGGAGGGGCCCCCCCTGGCAGCTTTCTTT
.	.	TRBJ2-6	TRBV28	CASSSHQGSGANVLTF	TGTGCCAGCAGTTCGCACCAGGGGTCTGGGGCCAACGTCCTGACTTTC
TRBD2	.	TRBJ2-7	TRBV5-5	CASSPGLAGSYEQYF	TGTGCCAGCAGCCCAGGACTAGCGGGCTCCTACGAGCAGTACTTC
.	.	TRBJ2-2	TRBV11-2	CASSLVRRRGTDGGELFF	TGTGCCAGCAGCTTAGTTCGGCGTCGGGGGACTGACGGCGGGGAGCTGTTTTTT
TRBD1	.	TRBJ2-3	TRBV27	CASSYTQGSTDTQYF	TGTGCCAGCAGCTATACACAGGGGTCTACAGATACGCAGTATTTT
.	.	TRBJ2-5	TRBV5-1	CASSLGSEETQYF	TGCGCCAGCAGCTTGGGCAGTGAAGAGACCCAGTACTTC
TRBD1	.	TRBJ2-7	TRBV10-3	CAISPGQVGGEQYF	TGTGCCATCAGTCCGGGACAGGTTGGAGGCGAGCAGTACTTC
TRBD2	few	TRBJ2-1	TRBV18	CASSRASGIDSYNEQFF	TGTGCCAGCTCACGGGCTAGCGGGATAGACTCTTACAATGAGCAGTTCTTC
TRBD2	few	TRBJ2-1	TRBV18	CASSPPQRGAGNNEQFF	TGTGCCAGCTCACCACCGCAGCGGGGGGCAGGGAACAATGAGCAGTTCTTC
.	few	TRBJ1-5	TRBV27	CASSSQGQISNQPQHF	TGTGCCAGCAGTTCCCAAGGACAGATTAGCAATCAGCCCCAGCATTTT
.	few	TRBJ2-7	TRBV5-1	CASGRGRASSYEQYF	TGCGCCAGCGGGCGGGGAAGGGCGAGCTCCTACGAGCAGTACTTC
.	few	TRBJ2-4	TRBV9	CASSVAGQGNIQYF	TGTGCCAGCAGCGTAGCTGGTCAGGGAAACATTCAGTACTTC
.	few	TRBJ2-5	TRBV5-4	CASSLGRFQETQYF	TGTGCCAGCAGCTTGGGCAGATTCCAAGAGACCCAGTACTTC
.	.	TRBJ2-1	TRBV11-2	CASSLDLGYDSGEQFF	TGTGCCAGCAGCTTAGATCTAGGATACGACTCTGGTGAGCAGTTCTTC
TRBD1	few	TRBJ1-1	TRBV9	CASSVGTGDVMNTEAFF	TGTGCCAGCAGCGTCGGGACAGGGGATGTGATGAACACTGAAGCTTTCTTT
TRBD2	few	TRBJ2-2	TRBV9	CASSAAGSGGYTGELFF	TGTGCCAGCAGCGCAGCTGGAAGCGGGGGGTACACCGGGGAGCTGTTTTTT
TRBD1	few	TRBJ2-5	TRBV28	CASSKGQGMGKTQYF	TGTGCCAGCAGTAAAGGACAGGGGATGGGAAAGACCCAGTACTTC
TRBD1	.	TRBJ1-2	TRBV5-4	CASSLETGGRGYTF	TGTGCCAGCAGCTTGGAGACAGGGGGCCGGGGCTACACCTTC
TRBD1	few	TRBJ1-1	TRBV7-2	CASSLVGTSPTGGNTEAFF	TGTGCCAGCAGCTTAGTCGGGACTTCCCCAACAGGGGGGAACACTGAAGCTTTCTTT
TRBD2	.	TRBJ2-3	TRBV9	CASSVEGSSGGAVDTQYF	TGTGCCAGCAGCGTCGAAGGGAGTAGCGGGGGGGCCGTGGATACGCAGTATTTT
.	many	TRBJ2-1	TRBV7-2	CASSSQGYNEQFF	TGTGCCAGCAGTAGTCAGGGATACAATGAGCAGTTCTTC
TRBD1	.	TRBJ1-1	TRBV2	CASSWTGFGTEAFF	TGTGCCAGCAGCTGGACAGGGTTCGGGACTGAAGCTTTCTTT
TRBD2	few	TRBJ2-5	TRBV2	CASSPILAGAAETQYF	TGTGCCAGCAGTCCAATACTAGCGGGAGCGGCAGAGACCCAGTACTTC
.	few	TRBJ1-1	TRBV11-2	CASSHRDTEAFF	TGTGCCAGCAGCCACAGGGACACTGAAGCTTTCTTT
TRBD2	.	TRBJ2-3	TRBV30	CASRAGGTDTQYF	TGTGCCTCAAGAGCGGGAGGGACAGATACGCAGTATTTT
.	few	TRBJ1-5	TRBV28	CASSVTGKTSNQPQHF	TGTGCCAGCAGCGTCACAGGGAAGACTAGCAATCAGCCCCAGCATTTT
.	.	TRBJ1-5	TRBV9	CASSSGNSGQPQHF	TGTGCCAGCAGCTCGGGGAACTCGGGTCAGCCCCAGCATTTT
.	.	TRBJ1-2	TRBV9	CASSGENGYTF	TGTGCCAGCAGCGGGGAGAATGGCTACACCTTC
.	few	TRBJ1-1	TRBV7-9	CASSLAGAGEAFF	TGTGCCAGCAGCTTAGCGGGGGCAGGTGAAGCTTTCTTT
.	few	TRBJ1-4	TRBV25-1	CASSEYRGSGEKLFF	TGTGCCAGCAGTGAATATCGAGGGTCCGGTGAAAAACTGTTTTTT
TRBD1	.	TRBJ2-7	TRBV25-1	CASSDDRGSYEQYF	TGTGCCAGCAGTGACGACAGGGGATCCTACGAGCAGTACTTC
.	few	TRBJ2-1	TRBV5-4	CASSLGGLNEQFF	TGTGCCAGCAGCTTGGGAGGGTTAAATGAGCAGTTCTTC
TRBD1	.	TRBJ2-5	TRBV7-2	CASSSDRVEQYF	TGTGCCAGCAGCAGCGACAGGGTAGAGCAGTACTTC
TRBD1	.	TRBJ1-6	TRBV19	CASSGTGTGSNSPLHF	TGTGCCAGTAGTGGTACCGGGACAGGGAGTAATTCACCCCTCCACTTT
.	few	TRBJ2-3	TRBV5-1	CASSASDTQYF	TGCGCCAGCAGCGCGAGTGATACGCAGTATTTT
TRBD2	.	TRBJ2-1	TRBV10-3	CAISVESGGEQFF	TGTGCCATCAGTGTCGAAAGCGGGGGTGAGCAGTTCTTC
TRBD1	.	TRBJ1-2	TRBV10-3	CAISVQGEDGYTF	TGTGCCATCAGTGTCCAGGGGGAGGATGGCTACACCTTC
TRBD1	few	TRBJ1-2	TRBV4-2	CASSPHRQGANGYTF	TGTGCCAGCAGCCCCCATCGACAGGGGGCGAATGGCTACACCTTC
.	.	TRBJ2-7	TRBV6-1	CASSEQGSSVEQYF	TGTGCCAGCAGTGAGCAGGGCTCATCGGTCGAGCAGTACTTC
.	.	TRBJ2-7	TRBV9	CASSGGGSYEQYF	TGTGCCAGCAGCGGAGGGGGTTCCTACGAGCAGTACTTC
TRBD2	.	TRBJ2-1	TRBV2	CASSETRREGNNEQFF	TGTGCCAGCAGTGAAACTAGGCGGGAGGGGAACAATGAGCAGTTCTTC
.	many	TRBJ2-3	TRBV27	CASSTRVDTQYF	TGTGCCAGCAGTACACGGGTGGATACGCAGTATTTT
TRBD1	few	TRBJ1-3	TRBV7-9	CASSLKSDRTNSGNTIYF	TGTGCCAGCAGCTTAAAATCGGACAGGACTAACTCTGGAAACACCATATATTTT
.	few	TRBJ1-2	TRBV2	CASSGSNYGYTF	TGTGCCAGCAGTGGCAGTAACTATGGCTACACCTTC
TRBD1	.	TRBJ1-2	TRBV6-1	CASSGRQGTFYGYTF	TGTGCCAGCAGTGGGAGACAGGGAACCTTCTATGGCTACACCTTC
.	few	TRBJ2-6	TRBV19	CASSIALQGSGANVLTF	TGTGCCAGTAGTATCGCCCTACAGGGATCCGGGGCCAACGTCCTGACTTTC
.	.	TRBJ2-1	TRBV11-2	CASSLSGRPYSYNEQFF	TGTGCCAGCAGCTTATCTGGCAGGCCTTATTCCTACAATGAGCAGTTCTTC
TRBD2	few	TRBJ2-3	TRBV19	CASTVSGAGTDTQYF	TGTGCCAGTACCGTTAGCGGGGCGGGTACAGATACGCAGTATTTT
.	.	TRBJ2-7	TRBV5-4	CASSLPGFSSYEQYF	TGTGCCAGCAGCCTGCCAGGATTTAGCTCCTACGAGCAGTACTTC
TRBD2	.	TRBJ2-7	TRBV5-1	CASSLGRELSYEQYF	TGTGCCAGCAGCTTGGGGCGGGAGCTTTCCTACGAGCAGTACTTC